Shown below are 31 T cell receptor beta chains from a single sample sequenced in a study of CD4 T cells in relation to SARS-CoV-2 and coronaviruses. Sequencing used immunoSEQ multiplex PCR; TCRdb keeps in-frame clones, though not all of them. The top ten clones hold 0.2% to 0.25% of a sample with tens of thousands of clones, about 92% of them seen once. The unexposed donors gave CD4+ T cells in 2011-2018, prior to COVID-19. The specimen sequenced was naive CD4+ T cells from PBMCs. As for subset: naive CD4+ T cells isolated by negative enrichment. The receptors were sampled from a human donor in good health.

This clone was seen a single time. The rearrangement links TRBV18 to TRBJ1-2, with a possible D match to TRBD1 (5 bases). Trimming took off 2 bases at V and 0 bases at J, with 13 bases between the two ends. CDR1 is KGHSH, CDR2 LQKENI, per germline. The CDR3 is made up of 16 amino acids. The CDR3 DNA follows: TGTGCCAGCTCACCATCTCGGACACCTACTAACTATGGCTACACCTTC. It is translated as CASSPSRTPTNYGYTF.

The DNA of the CDR3 is TGTGCCAGCAGCCCCAGGACAGGGAATTCACCCCTCCACTTT. Protein product: CASSPRTGNSPLHF. The chain employs TRBV3-1 (or the pseudogene TRBV3-2) and TRBJ1-6, with 8 bases aligning to TRBD1. With V trimmed by 4 bases and J by 7 bases, 3 bases remained unmatched. CDR1 is LGHDT, CDR2 YNNKEL, per germline (reference sequence). The CDR3 covers 14 residues.

The J gene is TRBJ2-3, the V gene TRBV7-2, with TRBD2 matching over 9 bases. Germline CDR1 is SGHTA and CDR2 is FQGNSA. This CDR3 region has 15 residues. The J segment lost 0 bases and the V segment lost 5 bases, leaving 3 bases of the junction unmatched. CDR3 sequence: CASSPTSGSTDTQYF. CDR3 sequence (DNA): TGTGCCAGCAGCCCGACTAGCGGAAGCACAGATACGCAGTATTTT.

The V gene is TRBV30, the J gene TRBJ2-3; 8 bases map to TRBD1. Germline lookup yields CDR1 GTSNPN and CDR2 SVGIG (reference sequence). The length of the CDR3 is 13 residues. V was clipped by 3 bases and J by 1 base; unmatched bases: 0. CDR3 nucleotide sequence: TGTGCCTGGAGGGGACAGGGCACAGATACGCAGTATTTT. Amino acids: CAWRGQGTDTQYF.

The J gene is TRBJ1-2, the V gene TRBV24-1; D uncertain. The CDR3 is made up of 15 amino acids. V was shortened by 3 bases and J by 0 bases, with 10 bases between the two germline ends. Germline assignment: CDR1 KGHDR and CDR2 SFDVKD. The CDR3 nucleotides read TGTGCCACCAGTGATACCCCCGGCCCTAACTATGGCTACACCTTC. It translates to CATSDTPGPNYGYTF.

This chain links TRBV30 with TRBJ2-3; 7 bases agree with TRBD2. Germline V gene lookup returns CDR1 GTSNPN and CDR2 SVGIG (reference sequence). V gave up 3 bases and J gave up 7 bases; unmatched junction bases: 13. The CDR3 consists of 15 residues. CDR3 coding DNA: TGTGCCTGGAGGCATGCGGGCGGGAGTGCAAATACGCAGTATTTT. It is translated as CAWRHAGGSANTQYF.

This clone showed up just a few times. This chain joins TRBV5-4 and TRBJ1-2, with 11 bases aligning to TRBD1. The ends lost 7 bases at V and 2 bases at J; junction bases unmatched: 7. Germline CDR1 reads SGHNT; CDR2 reads YYREEE (reference sequence). The CDR3 has 15 amino acids. In DNA, the CDR3 is TGTGCCAGCGGGGACAGGGGGGGCCTCAACTATGGCTACACCTTC. Translated, it gives CASGDRGGLNYGYTF.

The CDR3 DNA sequence: TGTGCCAGCAGCGTAGGTGGCGCGGGGGCATTACAAGAGACCCAGTACTTC. Amino acids: CASSVGGAGALQETQYF. The V and J genes are TRBV9 and TRBJ2-5; D is perhaps TRBD2 (7 bases). This CDR3 is built from 17 residues. CDR1 is SGDLS and CDR2 is YYNGEE in the germline V gene. Trimming removed 0 bases from V and 2 bases from J, with 17 bases in between. Together with reference TRBV9 and TRBJ2-5, the CDR3 gives the full variable domain: DSGVTQTPKHLITATGQRVTLRCSPRSGDLSVYWYQQSLDQGLQFLIQYYNGEERAKGNILERFSAQQFPDLHSELNLSSLELGDSALYFCASSVGGAGALQETQYFGPGTRLLVL.

The rearrangement uses TRBV5-6 and TRBJ1-2; no clear D. The V end lost 6 bases, the J end lost 0 bases, and 6 bases lay between the germline ends. CDR3 size: 12 residues. Germline assignment: CDR1 SGHDT and CDR2 YYEEEE. The CDR3 spells CASKQTNYGYTF. In DNA form, the CDR3 reads TGTGCCAGCAAACAGACTAACTATGGCTACACCTTC. Together with reference TRBV5-6 and TRBJ1-2, the CDR3 gives the full variable domain: DAGVTQSPTHLIKTRGQQVTLRCSPKSGHDTVSWYQQALGQGPQFIFQYYEEEERQRGNFPDRFSGHQFPNYSSELNVNALLLGDSALYLCASKQTNYGYTFGSGTRLTVV.

The chain employs TRBV7-3 and TRBJ2-1; D might be TRBD1 or TRBD2, each matching 5 bases. This CDR3 comprises 19 residues. V dropped 5 bases and J dropped 0 bases, with 23 bases sitting between them. The V gene's germline CDR1 is SGHTA and CDR2 FQGTGA. CDR3 coding DNA: TGTGCCAGCAGCCCAAACCCCCAGGGAGCCGGAAGCTCCTACAATGAGCAGTTCTTC. Its protein product is CASSPNPQGAGSSYNEQFF.

V usage is TRBV3-1 (or the pseudogene TRBV3-2) and J usage is TRBJ2-1; TRBD1 agrees at 12 bases. This CDR3 has 15 amino acids. The germline V gene encodes CDR1 LGHDT and CDR2 YNNKEL (reference sequence). Trimming at V came to 7 bases and at J to 8 bases, leaving 9 bases not matched to a gene. CDR3 bases: TGTGCCAGCACCAAAGGGGGACAGGGGGCGTATGAGCAGTTCTTC. It encodes CASTKGGQGAYEQFF.

V usage is TRBV7-2 and J usage is TRBJ2-4, with a possible D match to TRBD2 (6 bases). CDR1 and CDR2 (germline): SGHTA, FQGNSA. The CDR3 is 14 residues long. Trimming shortened V by 5 bases and J by 7 bases, and 15 bases separated the two germline ends. CDR3 protein: CASSPRRDSNIQYF. The CDR3, as DNA: TGTGCCAGCAGCCCCCGCCGGGACTCGAACATTCAGTACTTC.

This chain connects TRBV6-2 or TRBV6-3 to TRBJ2-7; 8 positions match TRBD2. Germline-derived CDR1 and CDR2 are MNHEY and SVGEGT. The ends lost 6 bases at V and 7 bases at J; junction bases unmatched: 20. This CDR3 contains 17 residues. The CDR3 is CASSPTAGDGRAAEQYF. CDR3 nucleotides: TGTGCCAGCAGCCCGACCGCAGGGGACGGGAGGGCCGCGGAGCAGTACTTC.

V is TRBV19 and J is TRBJ1-5; D ambiguous. In germline, CDR1 is LNHDA, CDR2 SQIVND (reference sequence). The CDR3 sequence is 13 residues long. V was clipped by 5 bases and J by 3 bases, with 8 bases between them. The CDR3 sequence: CASSGRDNQPQHF. For the CDR3, the DNA is TGTGCCAGTAGTGGACGGGACAATCAGCCCCAGCATTTT.

A few counts support this clone. J is TRBJ1-6 and V is TRBV19, with 8 bases aligning to TRBD1. This CDR3 is 12 amino acids long. Trimming removed 5 bases from V and 14 bases from J; junction bases left unmatched: 5. The germline V gene has CDR1 LNHDA and CDR2 SQIVND (reference sequence). This CDR3 reads CASSGEDRALHF. In DNA form, the CDR3 reads TGTGCCAGTAGTGGGGAGGACAGGGCCCTCCACTTT.

The rearrangement joins TRBV7-9 to TRBJ2-2; D is uncertain. V was pared by 5 bases and J by 4 bases, with 11 bases between. The CDR3 extends over 14 amino acids. The germline gives CDR1 SEHNR, CDR2 FQNEAQ (reference sequence). CDR3 sequence (DNA): TGTGCCAGCAGCCCCCCGGTACTCACCGGGGAGCTGTTTTTT. Translating gives CASSPPVLTGELFF.

The gene calls are TRBV6-1 and TRBJ1-2; 7 bases match TRBD1. V was clipped by 2 bases and J by 4 bases; unmatched bases: 1. Germline CDR1 is MNHNS and CDR2 is SASEGT. This CDR3 is built from 13 residues. The CDR3 DNA is TGTGCCAGCAGTGAACGGGACAGCTATGGCTACACCTTC. As protein: CASSERDSYGYTF.

CDR3: CASSFRNRDQPQHF. For the CDR3, the DNA is TGTGCCAGCAGTTTTCGGAACAGGGATCAGCCCCAGCATTTT. The V and J genes are TRBV28 and TRBJ1-5; tentatively, D is TRBD1 (6 bases). Germline V CDR1 and CDR2: MDHEN, SYDVKM. CDR3 size: 14 residues. Between the trimmed V and J ends, which lost 3 bases and 5 bases, there was a span of 11 bases.

This clone has a handful of counts. The chain carries TRBV2 and TRBJ2-7; TRBD2 is a possible D gene (6 bases). This CDR3 spans 15 amino acids. Germline lookup yields CDR1 SNHLY and CDR2 FYNNEI. Trimming pared 4 bases from V and 0 bases from J, leaving 13 bases between. The CDR3 nucleotides are TGTGCCAGCAGTGTGGGACTCCGGAGCTCCTACGAGCAGTACTTC. This codes for CASSVGLRSSYEQYF. The variable domain in full, completed from reference TRBV2 and TRBJ2-7, reads EPEVTQTPSHQVTQMGQEVILRCVPISNHLYFYWYRQILGQKVEFLVSFYNNEISEKSEIFDDQFSVERPDGSNFTLKIRSTKLEDSAMYFCASSVGLRSSYEQYFGPGTRLTVT.

The gene calls are TRBV28 and TRBJ1-3; 8 bases match TRBD1. V lost 4 bases and J lost 3; bases outside the gene matches: 11. CDR1 MDHEN and CDR2 SYDVKM come from the germline V gene. The CDR3 loop spans 17 amino acids. DNA of the CDR3: TGTGCCAGCAGTTCCAGTTCAGGGGGCCGTCATGGAAACACCATATATTTT. It yields the protein CASSSSSGGRHGNTIYF.

The V gene is TRBV11-2, the J gene TRBJ1-2; D gene ambiguous. V was pared by 6 bases and J by 0 bases, with 8 bases between. The germline gives CDR1 SGHAT, CDR2 FQNNGV. The CDR3 is 13 residues long. The CDR3: CASSPRPNYGYTF. In DNA, the CDR3 is TGTGCCAGCAGTCCCCGCCCTAACTATGGCTACACCTTC.

The table lists this clone with a few counts. The chain recombines TRBV30 with TRBJ1-6; TRBD1 might be the D (5 bases). The CDR3 loop spans 13 amino acids. The germline CDR1 and CDR2 sequences are GTSNPN and SVGIG (reference sequence). V was trimmed by 2 bases and J by 6 bases, leaving 8 bases between them. The CDR3 DNA is TGTGCCTGGAGTCAGGGAGCTAATTCACCCCTCCACTTT. This gives the protein CAWSQGANSPLHF. The full variable domain, rest sourced from reference TRBV30 and TRBJ1-6, is SQTIHQWPATLVQPVGSPLSLECTVEGTSNPNLYWYRQAAGRGLQLLFYSVGIGQISSEVPQNLSASRPQDRQFILSSKKLLLSDSGFYLCAWSQGANSPLHFGNGTRLTVT.

V and J are TRBV30 and TRBJ2-7; TRBD1 is a possible D gene (6 bases). Between the trimmed V and J ends, which lost 1 base and 3 bases, there was a span of 16 bases. Germline assignment: CDR1 GTSNPN and CDR2 SVGIG (reference sequence). The length of the CDR3 is 15 residues. The CDR3 loop is CAWSDYRAGRYEQYF. The CDR3 DNA sequence: TGTGCCTGGAGTGACTACAGGGCCGGACGCTACGAGCAGTACTTC.

CDR3 DNA: TGTGCCAGCAGGCCGAATCAGCGGGAAACAGGCGAGCAGTACTTC. Protein product: CASRPNQRETGEQYF. The chain couples TRBV7-3 to TRBJ2-7, with 7 nucleotides matching TRBD2. The germline V gene encodes CDR1 SGHTA and CDR2 FQGTGA. V shed 6 bases, J shed 6 bases, and the junction held 14 bases outside the gene matches. The CDR3 length is 15 residues.

This chain links TRBV19 with TRBJ1-6; no clear D gene. Trimming took off 3 bases at V and 7 bases at J, with 4 bases between the two ends. Germline CDR1 and CDR2: LNHDA and SQIVND (reference sequence). The CDR3 length is 12 residues. In nucleotides, the CDR3 is TGTGCCAGTAGTATCCTAAATTCACCCCTCCACTTT. Residues: CASSILNSPLHF.

The V call is TRBV5-1, the J call TRBJ2-1, with D perhaps TRBD2 (5 bases). The germline V gene has CDR1 SGHRS and CDR2 YFSETQ. With 2 bases removed from V and 2 bases from J, the gap between germline ends came to 11 bases. The CDR3 has 15 amino acids. The DNA of the CDR3 is TGCGCCAGCAGCTTAAGCGGACCTACCTACAATGAGCAGTTCTTC. Its translation is CASSLSGPTYNEQFF.

The chain couples TRBV30 to TRBJ2-7; possibly TRBD1 for D (5 bases). The CDR3 spans 15 residues. The ends were cut back, 2 bases at V and 0 bases at J, with 14 bases in the middle. Germline CDR1 reads GTSNPN; CDR2 reads SVGIG (reference sequence). CDR3 sequence (DNA): TGTGCCTGGAGTTCAGGGTTAATCAGCTCCTACGAGCAGTACTTC. This codes for CAWSSGLISSYEQYF.

V gene TRBV3-1 (or the pseudogene TRBV3-2) combines with J gene TRBJ2-1; 9 bases map to TRBD2. With 3 bases clipped from V and 6 bases from J, the junction kept 0 bases outside the gene matches. The CDR3 spans 13 residues. Germline CDR1 is LGHDT and CDR2 is YNNKEL (reference sequence). The CDR3 loop is CASSQGLANEQFF. In DNA form, the CDR3 reads TGTGCCAGCAGCCAGGGACTAGCCAATGAGCAGTTCTTC.

Concerning this clone itself: The same CDR3 is also encoded by other DNA sequences in this sample. V is TRBV9 and J is TRBJ2-7; 9 bases agree with TRBD1. The V and J ends lost 0 bases and 2 bases, in that order; junction bases with no gene match: 0. Per germline, CDR1 SGDLS and CDR2 YYNGEE. The CDR3 contains 14 residues. The CDR3 DNA reads TGTGCCAGCAGCGTAGGACAGGGGGCCTACGAGCAGTACTTC. This translates into CASSVGQGAYEQYF. Together with reference TRBV9 and TRBJ2-7, the CDR3 gives the full variable domain: DSGVTQTPKHLITATGQRVTLRCSPRSGDLSVYWYQQSLDQGLQFLIQYYNGEERAKGNILERFSAQQFPDLHSELNLSSLELGDSALYFCASSVGQGAYEQYFGPGTRLTVT.

V is TRBV5-1 and J is TRBJ2-3; 8 bases align to TRBD2. V lost 0 bases, J lost 1 base, and 4 bases stayed unmatched. The germline gives CDR1 SGHRS, CDR2 YFSETQ. This CDR3 is built from 16 residues. The CDR3 is CASSLGTGGGTDTQYF. In DNA, the CDR3 is TGCGCCAGCAGCTTGGGGACGGGAGGGGGCACAGATACGCAGTATTTT.

The CDR3 DNA follows: TGTGCCAGCAGCGCTAGGGTTGGCCTGAACACTGAAGCTTTCTTT. It codes for CASSARVGLNTEAFF. This chain connects TRBV9 to TRBJ1-1; D call uncertain. V shed 3 bases and J shed 0 bases, with 12 bases lying between them. Germline V gene lookup returns CDR1 SGDLS and CDR2 YYNGEE. This CDR3 region has 15 residues.